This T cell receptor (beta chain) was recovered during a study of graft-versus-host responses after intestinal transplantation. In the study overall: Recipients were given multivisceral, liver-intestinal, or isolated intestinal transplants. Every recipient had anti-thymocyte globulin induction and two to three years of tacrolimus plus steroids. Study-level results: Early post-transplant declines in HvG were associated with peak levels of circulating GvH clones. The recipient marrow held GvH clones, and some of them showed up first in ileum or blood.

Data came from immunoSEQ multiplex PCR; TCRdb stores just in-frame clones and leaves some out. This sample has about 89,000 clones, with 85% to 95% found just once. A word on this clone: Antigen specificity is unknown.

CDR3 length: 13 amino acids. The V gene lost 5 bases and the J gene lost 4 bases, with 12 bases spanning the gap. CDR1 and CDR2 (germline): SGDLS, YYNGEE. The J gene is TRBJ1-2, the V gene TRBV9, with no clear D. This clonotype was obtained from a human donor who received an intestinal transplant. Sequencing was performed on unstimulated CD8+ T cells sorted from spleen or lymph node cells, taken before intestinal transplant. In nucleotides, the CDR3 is TGTGCCAGCAGGAGCAGCGACGCCTATGGCTACACCTTC. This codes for CASRSSDAYGYTF.